These 27 T cell receptor beta chains originate from one sample sequenced in a study of human T cells and chemical hapten exposure. TCRdb redid the calling of the RACE reads with MiXCR, one entry per CDR3 protein. The repertoire consists of more than 150,000 distinct CDR3 sequences, with 30% occurring once and the leading ten covering 2.9%. Documented time point: pre-sensitization, week 0. As for treatment: therapeutic diphenylcyclopropenone sensitization with weekly scalp DPC. The specimen comprised whole blood, sampled in connection with sensitization to the hapten diphenylcyclopropenone (DPC). The source of these receptors is a woman under 40 with alopecia areata. Some clones in this sample may be carry-over from other donors' samples.

The V gene is TRBV20-1, the J gene TRBJ1-3; D may be TRBD1 (6 bases). This CDR3 contains 15 residues. From germline, CDR1 is DFQATT and CDR2 SNEGSKA (reference sequence). V was pared by 3 bases and J by 2 bases, with 14 bases between. The CDR3 nucleotides are TGCAGTGCTAGGGACGTACAGGGTACTGGAAACACCATATATTTT. This translates into CSARDVQGTGNTIYF.

The chain links TRBV5-1 to TRBJ2-7; perhaps TRBD1 as D (5 bases). The CDR3 covers 13 residues. V lost 1 base and J lost 3, with 8 bases in between. CDR1 SGHRS and CDR2 YFSETQ come from the germline V gene. CDR3 in amino acids: CASSLLQDYEQYF. CDR3 in DNA: TGCGCCAGCAGCTTGTTACAGGACTACGAGCAGTACTTC.

This chain uses TRBV7-2 with TRBJ2-7, with TRBD2 identical over 7 bases. The CDR3 runs to 12 residues. CDR1 and CDR2 from the germline V gene are SGHTA and FQGNSA. V shed 1 base and J 7 bases; nucleotides not matched to a gene: 1. The CDR3 DNA reads TGTGCCAGCAGCTTAGTCGGGAGGGAGCAGTACTTC. It codes for CASSLVGREQYF.

The chain combines TRBV7-8 with TRBJ1-5, with a weak D call TRBD1 (5 bases). CDR3 length: 15 amino acids. The V end lost 6 bases, the J end lost 10 bases, and 22 bases lay between the germline ends. Germline CDR1 and CDR2: SGHVS and FQNEAQ. CDR3 residues: CASSTGGWRGKPQHF. The CDR3 DNA reads as TGTGCCAGCAGTACCGGGGGGTGGCGAGGGAAACCCCAGCATTTT.

J is TRBJ1-1 and V is TRBV7-2, with D possibly TRBD1 on 6 matching bases. V lost 2 bases and J lost 4, with 11 bases in between. Germline V CDR1 and CDR2: SGHTA, FQGNSA. The CDR3 has 14 residues. The CDR3 DNA is TGTGCCAGCAGCTTAACAGGGCAATTCACTGAAGCTTTCTTT. Its protein product is CASSLTGQFTEAFF.

This clonotype appeared a few times. The rearrangement links TRBV5-1 to TRBJ1-1, with TRBD1 matching over 7 bases. After removal of 4 bases from V and 2 bases from J, the junction contained 8 bases not matched to a gene. Germline CDR1 and CDR2: SGHRS and YFSETQ. The CDR3 sequence is 15 residues long. CDR3 sequence reads: CASSPIDRDNTEAFF. The CDR3 bases are TGCGCCAGCAGCCCTATCGACAGGGACAACACTGAAGCTTTCTTT.

This clonotype was counted only a few times. The V gene is TRBV7-2, the J gene TRBJ2-5, with 9 positions matching TRBD2. Losses at the gene ends were 5 bases for V and 5 bases for J; bases not matched to a gene: 18. There are 18 residues in the CDR3. Germline CDR1 reads SGHTA; CDR2 reads FQGNSA. DNA for the CDR3: TGTGCCAGCAGCGTACACCATATAGCGGGAGTCGGAGACGAGACCCAGTACTTC. Its protein is CASSVHHIAGVGDETQYF.

V is TRBV5-1 and J is TRBJ2-1, with 13 positions matching TRBD2. CDR3 length equals 15 residues. Germline lookup yields CDR1 SGHRS and CDR2 YFSETQ. V lost 4 bases, J lost 6 bases, and 4 bases stayed unmatched. The CDR3 DNA follows: TGCGCCAGCAGCGCGGGACTAGCGGGGATCAATGAGCAGTTCTTC. Residues: CASSAGLAGINEQFF.

The sample holds a few counts of this clonotype. V gene TRBV29-1 combines with J gene TRBJ2-7; tentative D call: TRBD2 (6 bases). This CDR3 has 13 amino acids. V lost 7 bases, J lost 0 bases, and 13 bases lay in between. CDR1 is SQVTM and CDR2 is ANQGSEA in the germline V gene. The CDR3 bases are TGCAGCGCCGGGACTTCCAGCTCCTACGAGCAGTACTTC. As protein: CSAGTSSSYEQYF.

This clonotype was counted once. In DNA, the CDR3 is TGTGCCAGCAGTTCCTACTCCGGGACAGGGGACGAAAAACTGTTTTTT. It codes for CASSSYSGTGDEKLFF. The rearrangement links TRBV28 to TRBJ1-4, with 10 bases aligning to TRBD1. V trimming: 4 bases; J trimming: 8 bases; junction bases outside the gene matches: 10. The CDR3 runs 16 residues. The germline gives CDR1 MDHEN, CDR2 SYDVKM. Full variable domain (missing parts from reference TRBV28 and TRBJ1-4): DVKVTQSSRYLVKRTGEKVFLECVQDMDHENMFWYRQDPGLGLRLIYFSYDVKMKEKGDIPEGYSVSREKKERFSLILESASTNQTSMYLCASSSYSGTGDEKLFFGSGTQLSVL.

This chain joins TRBV10-3 and TRBJ2-6; no clear D gene. The CDR3 runs 13 residues. V was clipped by 7 bases and J by 0 bases, with 4 bases between them. Germline CDR1 reads ENHRY; CDR2 reads SYGVKD. The CDR3 bases are TGTGCCATCAAGAACTCTGGGGCCAACGTCCTGACTTTC. It is translated as CAIKNSGANVLTF.

The chain joins TRBV20-1 to TRBJ2-2; D is unresolved. Trimming removed 3 bases at V and 8 bases at J, with 10 bases between. CDR1 and CDR2 from the germline V gene are DFQATT and SNEGSKA (reference sequence). This CDR3 region has 12 residues. CDR3 DNA sequence: TGCAGTGCTAGTGCTGGTATGGGGGAGCTGTTTTTT. Residues: CSASAGMGELFF.

The J gene is TRBJ2-1, the V gene TRBV7-2, with D tentatively TRBD1 (5 bases). Germline lookup yields CDR1 SGHTA and CDR2 FQGNSA. The CDR3 is 14 residues long. V lost 5 bases and J lost 4, with 12 bases in between. CDR3 in amino acids: CASSAIQEYNEQFF. Here the CDR3 DNA reads TGTGCCAGCAGCGCGATACAGGAATACAATGAGCAGTTCTTC.

This clonotype was detected only once. The J gene is TRBJ2-5, the V gene TRBV7-9, with 10 bases identical to TRBD2. V lost 4 bases to trimming and J lost 2 bases; unmatched junction nucleotides: 13. Germline V CDR1 and CDR2: SEHNR, FQNEAQ (reference sequence). The CDR3 runs 18 residues. The CDR3 sequence: CASSSLPLTSGEQETQYF. The CDR3 DNA sequence: TGTGCCAGCAGCTCCTTACCCCTAACTAGCGGGGAACAAGAGACCCAGTACTTC.

This clonotype was counted a few times. This chain links TRBV15 with TRBJ2-7; D is perhaps TRBD1 (5 bases). The length of the CDR3 is 15 residues. The V and J ends lost 0 bases and 2 bases respectively, with 11 bases between them. The germline gives CDR1 LNHNV, CDR2 YYDKDF (reference sequence). The CDR3: CATSRDLRATYEQYF. CDR3 sequence (DNA): TGTGCCACCAGCAGAGATCTCAGGGCTACCTACGAGCAGTACTTC. The variable domain in full, with the rest retrieved from reference TRBV15 and TRBJ2-7, is DAMVIQNPRYQVTQFGKPVTLSCSQTLNHNVMYWYQQKSSQAPKLLFHYYDKDFNNEADTPDNFQSRRPNTSFCFLDIRSPGLGDTAMYLCATSRDLRATYEQYFGPGTRLTVT.

The table lists this clonotype with a few counts. The chain links TRBV12-3 or TRBV12-4 to TRBJ2-1, with D maybe TRBD1 (5 bases). The CDR3 is 12 amino acids. V was shortened by 7 bases and J by 6 bases, with 10 bases between the two germline ends. As DNA, the CDR3 is TGTGCCAGCACCCTTGACAGCAATGAGCAGTTCTTC. Amino acid sequence: CASTLDSNEQFF.

This clonotype was observed once. This rearrangement joins TRBV24-1 to TRBJ1-2, with 9 bases identical to TRBD1. J gave up 6 bases and V 4 bases, and 5 bases lay outside the gene matches. The germline CDR1 and CDR2 sequences are KGHDR and SFDVKD. CDR3 length: 14 residues. The chain's CDR3 is CATSDPNRGHGYTF. As DNA, the CDR3 is TGTGCCACCAGTGACCCGAACAGGGGGCATGGCTACACCTTC.

The chain combines TRBV28 with TRBJ2-3; 8 nucleotides line up with TRBD2. V trimming: 6 bases; J trimming: 1 base; junction bases outside the gene matches: 9. From germline, CDR1 is MDHEN and CDR2 SYDVKM. This CDR3 is built from 16 residues. The CDR3 DNA reads as TGTGCCAGCAGACCGACCGGGACTAGGGGCACAGATACGCAGTATTTT. This sequence encodes CASRPTGTRGTDTQYF.

The chain is built from TRBV5-1 and TRBJ1-1; TRBD1 agrees at 7 bases. This CDR3 contains 14 residues. J gave up 7 bases and V 0 bases, and 6 bases lay outside the gene matches. Per the germline V gene, CDR1 is SGHRS and CDR2 is YFSETQ. In DNA form, the CDR3 reads TGCGCCAGCAGCTTGGCCTACAGGGGCGATGAAGCTTTCTTT. It translates to CASSLAYRGDEAFF.

This rearrangement joins TRBV7-9 to TRBJ2-2; D gene ambiguous. V lost 2 bases and J lost 8, with 3 bases in between. This CDR3 contains 11 residues. Germline assignment: CDR1 SEHNR and CDR2 FQNEAQ (reference sequence). CDR3 region: CASSLMGELFF. The CDR3 DNA reads TGTGCCAGCAGCTTAATGGGGGAGCTGTTTTTT. Full variable domain (rest looked up from reference TRBV7-9 and TRBJ2-2): DTGVSQNPRHKITKRGQNVTFRCDPISEHNRLYWYRQTLGQGPEFLTYFQNEAQLEKSRLLSDRFSAERPKGSFSTLEIQRTEQGDSAMYLCASSLMGELFFGEGSRLTVL.

J is TRBJ1-1 and V is TRBV7-9; D unresolved. Germline V gene lookup returns CDR1 SEHNR and CDR2 FQNEAQ (reference sequence). The CDR3 runs 11 residues. Trimming cost V 5 bases and J 6 bases, with 7 bases left between them. CDR3 sequence (DNA): TGTGCCAGCAGCCGGGCGGCTGAAGCTTTCTTT. The encoded protein is CASSRAAEAFF.

Comments on this clonotype: The junction and the germline gene differ at one end; a read error may be behind it. The chain recombines TRBV28 with TRBJ1-1; D gene uncertain. CDR3 length: 13 residues. Germline values: CDR1 MDHEN, CDR2 SYDVKM. The CDR3 bases are TGTGTCAGCAGTCCCGGACCATACACTGAAGCTTTCTTT. This gives the protein CVSSPGPYTEAFF.

The genes are TRBV20-1 and TRBJ2-2; tentatively, D is TRBD1 or TRBD2 (5 bases each). This CDR3 contains 15 residues. V lost 5 bases to trimming and J lost 0 bases, with 13 bases between them. Germline CDR1 is DFQATT and CDR2 is SNEGSKA (reference sequence). The CDR3 here is CSASRDDPNTGELFF. Here the CDR3 DNA reads TGCAGTGCTTCCCGGGACGATCCGAACACCGGGGAGCTGTTTTTT.

The chain combines TRBV4-3 with TRBJ2-7; D gene uncertain. CDR1 is LGHNA, CDR2 YSLEER, per germline. The germline V and J ends were trimmed by 1 base and 0 bases, with 13 bases remaining between them. The CDR3 has 16 residues. Here the CDR3 reads CASSQGIGEVSYEQYF. The CDR3 coding sequence is TGCGCCAGCAGCCAAGGGATCGGAGAGGTCTCCTACGAGCAGTACTTC.

This clonotype appeared a few times. The chain combines TRBV29-1 with TRBJ1-2; unclear D gene. The germline gives CDR1 SQVTM, CDR2 ANQGSEA. The CDR3 runs 15 residues. V lost 0 bases and J 0 bases, leaving 11 bases between the germline ends. The CDR3, as DNA: TGCAGCGTTGAAGATCCGGGAATACCTAACTATGGCTACACCTTC. The encoded protein is CSVEDPGIPNYGYTF.

Remarks on this clonotype: A read error may account for a junction end that differs from germline. The rearrangement joins TRBV29-1 to TRBJ2-1, with 16 bases that match TRBD2. The CDR3 is made up of 17 amino acids. Germline assignment: CDR1 SQVTM and CDR2 ANQGSEA. The CDR3 loop reads CSVEEGLAGGFVNEQLF. CDR3 coding DNA: TGCAGCGTCGAAGAGGGACTAGCGGGGGGGTTCGTCAATGAGCAGCTCTTC.

V usage is TRBV5-1 and J usage is TRBJ2-5; D perhaps matches TRBD1 (7 bases). The V end was cut by 4 bases, the J end by 2 bases, with 12 bases between. There are 14 residues in the CDR3. The germline gives CDR1 SGHRS, CDR2 YFSETQ. In DNA, the CDR3 is TGCGCCAGCAGCCGGGGGACAGCGCAAGAGACCCAGTACTTC. Residues: CASSRGTAQETQYF.